Shown below are 23 T cell receptor beta chains from a single sample sequenced in a study of blood T cell repertoires in COVID-19. The method was immunoSEQ multiplex PCR; TCRdb's version includes in-frame clones alone and lacks a portion of them. The table includes some 300,000 clones, roughly 91% detected once. The sequencing input was PBMCs or T cells enriched from blood (not recorded which). These receptor sequences come from a young woman who had recovered from COVID-19.

This sequence joins TRBV3-1 (or the pseudogene TRBV3-2) and TRBJ1-1; no definite D call. Trimming stripped 0 bases from V and 6 bases from J, with 20 bases between. The CDR3 totals 17 residues. Germline assignment: CDR1 LGHDT and CDR2 YNNKEL (reference sequence). As DNA, the CDR3 is TGTGCCAGCAGCCAAGAAGGGAGGGATGAGGCCCCCGCTGAAGCTTTCTTT. Translation gives CASSQEGRDEAPAEAFF.

The V and J genes are TRBV5-1 and TRBJ1-2, with a tentative D call TRBD1 (5 bases). The V end lost 4 bases, the J end lost 8 bases, and 15 bases lay between the germline ends. This CDR3 is built from 13 residues. CDR1 is SGHRS, CDR2 YFSETQ, per germline. The CDR3: CASSGQSQAGYTF. The CDR3 DNA sequence: TGCGCCAGCAGCGGACAAAGTCAGGCGGGCTACACCTTC. The complete variable domain, with remaining parts taken from reference TRBV5-1 and TRBJ1-2, reads KAGVTQTPRYLIKTRGQQVTLSCSPISGHRSVSWYQQTPGQGLQFLFEYFSETQRNKGNFPGRFSGRQFSNSRSEMNVSTLELGDSALYLCASSGQSQAGYTFGSGTRLTVV.

The V call is TRBV6-5, the J call TRBJ2-7; 11 bases line up with TRBD1. V trimming: 5 bases; J trimming: 5 bases; junction bases outside the gene matches: 5. The CDR3 loop spans 14 amino acids. Germline V gene sequence: CDR1 MNHEY, CDR2 SVGAGI. The CDR3 loop reads CASSREGQGDEQYF. CDR3 nucleotides: TGTGCCAGCAGTCGAGAGGGACAGGGGGACGAGCAGTACTTC.

The chain carries TRBV12-3 or TRBV12-4 and TRBJ2-7; 8 nucleotides agree with TRBD1. V was clipped by 8 bases and J by 6 bases; unmatched bases: 9. CDR3 length: 13 amino acids. Here the CDR3 reads CASGVQGAGEQYF. The CDR3 bases are TGTGCCAGCGGGGTCCAGGGGGCTGGCGAGCAGTACTTC.

The chain joins TRBV9 to TRBJ2-2, with 9 bases aligning to TRBD1. The CDR3 contains 16 residues. Germline values: CDR1 SGDLS, CDR2 YYNGEE. V was pared by 0 bases and J by 4 bases, with 4 bases of the junction left unmatched. The CDR3 spells CASSVGGTGLTGELFF. DNA for the CDR3: TGTGCCAGCAGCGTAGGTGGGACAGGGCTCACCGGGGAGCTGTTTTTT.

The chain uses TRBV28 and TRBJ1-1; D possibly corresponds to TRBD1 (5 bases). The V and J ends lost 4 bases and 1 base respectively, with 10 bases between them. Germline V gene sequence: CDR1 MDHEN, CDR2 SYDVKM. The CDR3 spans 14 residues. In nucleotides, the CDR3 is TGTGCCAGCAGTTGGGGACTGACGAACACTGAAGCTTTCTTT. Translation gives CASSWGLTNTEAFF.

This chain uses TRBV6-5 with TRBJ2-7; 7 positions agree with TRBD1. CDR3 size: 14 residues. Unmatched junction bases numbered 9, after V lost 10 bases and J lost 0 bases. From germline, CDR1 is MNHEY and CDR2 SVGAGI. As DNA, the CDR3 is TGTGCCACCCACATCAGACAGGGCTCCTACGAGCAGTACTTC. Its translation: CATHIRQGSYEQYF.

J is TRBJ1-2 and V is TRBV6-2 or TRBV6-3; 9 bases are a match to TRBD1. Trimming cost V 5 bases and J 3 bases; bases outside gene matches: 7. This CDR3 is 15 amino acids long. Germline CDR1 MNHEY, CDR2 SVGEGT. The CDR3, as DNA: TGTGCCAGCAGTCCAACGGACAGGGGATACTATGGCTACACCTTC. Residues: CASSPTDRGYYGYTF.

This chain joins TRBV7-9 and TRBJ1-1; D uncertain. The CDR3 length is 13 residues. The V gene lost 5 bases and the J gene lost 4 bases, with 11 bases spanning the gap. The germline V gene has CDR1 SEHNR and CDR2 FQNEAQ (reference sequence). The CDR3 DNA follows: TGTGCCAGCAGCCCCGGGATAGGCACTGAAGCTTTCTTT. It is translated as CASSPGIGTEAFF.

This CDR3 is CASSLAGVAETQYF. As DNA, the CDR3 is TGTGCCAGCAGCTTAGCAGGGGTAGCAGAGACCCAGTACTTC. The chain uses TRBV11-2 and TRBJ2-5; D is perhaps TRBD1 (6 bases). This CDR3 has 14 amino acids. Germline CDR1 SGHAT, CDR2 FQNNGV. Trimming stripped 1 base from V and 4 bases from J, with 10 bases between. Full variable domain (missing parts from reference TRBV11-2 and TRBJ2-5): EAGVAQSPRYKIIEKRQSVAFWCNPISGHATLYWYQQILGQGPKLLIQFQNNGVVDDSQLPKDRFSAERLKGVDSTLKIQPAKLEDSAVYLCASSLAGVAETQYFGPGTRLLVL.

The chain links TRBV15 to TRBJ2-5; D is perhaps TRBD2 (6 bases). The germline V gene has CDR1 LNHNV and CDR2 YYDKDF (reference sequence). The CDR3 consists of 15 residues. V was clipped by 3 bases and J by 2 bases, with 13 bases between them. CDR3 amino acids: CATSRRSGRQETQYF. CDR3 nucleotides: TGTGCCACCAGCAGGCGTAGCGGTAGACAAGAGACCCAGTACTTC.

This chain links TRBV6-1 with TRBJ1-6, with TRBD1 matching 8 bases. Germline CDR1 and CDR2: MNHNS and SASEGT. The CDR3 is made up of 14 amino acids. J gave up 11 bases and V 2 bases, and 5 bases lay outside the gene matches. The CDR3 bases are TGTGCCAGCAGTGAACTAGGACAGGGTGCACCCCTCCACTTT. Translated, it gives CASSELGQGAPLHF.

The chain uses TRBV15 and TRBJ1-1; TRBD1 matches 7 bases. This CDR3 has 16 residues. The germline gives CDR1 LNHNV, CDR2 YYDKDF (reference sequence). Trimming cost V 2 bases and J 1 base; bases outside gene matches: 7. CDR3 residues: CATSRPLTGRNTEAFF. In DNA form, the CDR3 reads TGTGCCACCAGCAGACCGTTGACAGGGAGGAACACTGAAGCTTTCTTT.

Note on this clone: The identical CDR3 is also encoded by other nucleotide sequences in the sample. The V gene is TRBV20-1, the J gene TRBJ1-4, with TRBD1 matching over 7 bases. V lost 6 bases to trimming and J lost 6 bases; unmatched junction nucleotides: 7. Germline lookup yields CDR1 DFQATT and CDR2 SNEGSKA (reference sequence). The CDR3 is 13 amino acids. CDR3 loop: CSASRQGDEKLFF. Here the CDR3 DNA reads TGCAGTGCCAGTAGGCAGGGGGATGAAAAACTGTTTTTT.

Regarding this clone: Other DNA sequences in the same sample also yield this CDR3. The V and J genes are TRBV5-1 and TRBJ1-2; 7 bases are shared with TRBD1. J was trimmed by 8 bases and V by 4 bases; bases with no gene match: 5. The CDR3 covers 12 residues. Germline V lookup: CDR1 SGHRS, CDR2 YFSETQ. The CDR3 protein is CASSLDRDGYTF. CDR3 sequence (DNA): TGCGCCAGCAGCCTAGACAGGGACGGCTACACCTTC.

The chain employs TRBV28 and TRBJ1-2, with D possibly being TRBD1 (6 bases). The CDR3 is 15 amino acids. V was clipped by 2 bases and J by 2 bases, with 12 bases between them. Germline V lookup: CDR1 MDHEN, CDR2 SYDVKM. The CDR3 coding sequence is TGTGCCAGCAGTTTAGGGGCCACAGGGAACTATGGCTACACCTTC. Amino acid sequence: CASSLGATGNYGYTF.

This clone has only one observation. The J gene is TRBJ1-1, the V gene TRBV5-6, with 7 positions matching TRBD1. Trimming removed 2 bases from V and 10 bases from J; junction bases left unmatched: 8. Germline CDR1 is SGHDT and CDR2 is YYEEEE. This CDR3 region has 13 residues. The CDR3 here is CASSFETGAIAFF. The CDR3 coding sequence is TGTGCCAGCAGCTTCGAAACAGGGGCCATAGCTTTCTTT.

This chain links TRBV19 with TRBJ2-7, with TRBD2 as a possible D gene (5 bases). V lost 1 base to trimming and J lost 5 bases, with 18 bases between them. Germline V gives CDR1 LNHDA, CDR2 SQIVND (reference sequence). The CDR3 loop spans 16 amino acids. DNA of the CDR3: TGTGCCAGTAGTATAGCGGGGATCGCGCCTCCCCACGAGCAGTACTTC. The encoded protein is CASSIAGIAPPHEQYF.

V and J are TRBV29-1 and TRBJ1-1; D unresolved. V shed 4 bases and J shed 3 bases, with 12 bases lying between them. This CDR3 contains 13 residues. Per the germline V gene, CDR1 is SQVTM and CDR2 is ANQGSEA. The chain's CDR3 is CSVVYTPDTEAFF. In nucleotides, the CDR3 is TGCAGCGTTGTCTATACCCCGGACACTGAAGCTTTCTTT.

V and J are TRBV19 and TRBJ2-1, with 9 bases matching TRBD2. The CDR3 covers 13 residues. Germline loops: CDR1 LNHDA, CDR2 SQIVND (reference sequence). V lost 1 base, J lost 12 bases, and 4 bases stayed unmatched. The CDR3 reads CASSIGPAGGQFF. CDR3 DNA sequence: TGTGCCAGTAGTATAGGTCCAGCGGGAGGGCAGTTCTTC.

The chain links TRBV29-1 to TRBJ2-3; D gene ambiguous. The ends were cut back, 0 bases at V and 4 bases at J, with 17 bases in the middle. Germline CDR1 is SQVTM and CDR2 is ANQGSEA. The CDR3 is 16 residues long. The DNA of the CDR3 is TGCAGCGTTGAAGATATATCCCCTTTTCCCCCAGATACGCAGTATTTT. Protein sequence: CSVEDISPFPPDTQYF.

This clone was seen a single time. The J gene is TRBJ1-5, the V gene TRBV6-5; 8 positions match TRBD1. The length of the CDR3 is 15 residues. Per germline, CDR1 MNHEY and CDR2 SVGAGI. Trimming cost V 7 bases and J 4 bases; bases outside gene matches: 9. In nucleotides, the CDR3 is TGTGCCAGCACCCCCGGGACAGGCGATAATCAGCCCCAGCATTTT. The encoded protein is CASTPGTGDNQPQHF.

The chain couples TRBV9 to TRBJ1-1; 10 bases agree with TRBD1. CDR1 SGDLS and CDR2 YYNGEE come from the germline V gene. Trimming took 3 bases from V and 2 from J; bases not matched to a gene: 4. This CDR3 region has 15 residues. The DNA of the CDR3 is TGTGCCAGCAGCGCCCAGACAGGGGGCAACACTGAAGCTTTCTTT. Protein sequence: CASSAQTGGNTEAFF.